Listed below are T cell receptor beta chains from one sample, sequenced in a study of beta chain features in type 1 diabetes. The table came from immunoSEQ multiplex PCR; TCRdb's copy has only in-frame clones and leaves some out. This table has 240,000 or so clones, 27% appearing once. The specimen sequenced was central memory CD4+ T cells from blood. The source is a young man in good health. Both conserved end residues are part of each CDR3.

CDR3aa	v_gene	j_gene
CASSLFRSSRRGSAFF	TRBV11-2	TRBJ1-1
CASSLAASGGARYEQYF	TRBV7-2	TRBJ2-7
CAIRGEDTQYF	TRBV10-3	TRBJ2-3
CASSYGDSDTQYF	TRBV6-5	TRBJ2-3
CASSLEGLAGGSEQFF	TRBV11-3	TRBJ2-1
CASSNQGLRQPQHF	TRBV19	TRBJ1-5
CSGRTSGGTDTQYF	TRBV29-1	TRBJ2-3
CASRPGTAYGYTF	TRBV19	TRBJ1-2
CASSISGSAGETQYF	TRBV5-1	TRBJ2-5
CASDQTGKETQYF	TRBV27	TRBJ2-5
CASCYTDTQYF	TRBV7-9	TRBJ2-3
CAISESSPAEQYF	TRBV10-3	TRBJ2-7
CASSLTGQNTGELFF	TRBV5-6	TRBJ2-2
CASSVGPTRTDTQYF	TRBV9	TRBJ2-3
CASTRGETQYF	TRBV6-6	TRBJ2-5
CASSRTLENTEAFF	TRBV19	TRBJ1-1
CASSSPGGGTEPQHF	TRBV28	TRBJ1-5
CASSLFPSDTQYF	TRBV7-2	TRBJ2-3
CASSSPPRHDTQYF	TRBV7-2	TRBJ2-3
CATSKGGANTGELFF	TRBV30	TRBJ2-2
CASSGQDRRETQYF	TRBV5-1	TRBJ2-5
CAWTPVRPGGNGELFF	TRBV30	TRBJ2-2
CASSSGLADYSYEQYF	TRBV7-2	TRBJ2-7
CSGLFQGGETQYF	TRBV29-1	TRBJ2-5